Listed below are T cell receptor beta chains from one sample, sequenced in a study of response to subunit inactivated influenza vaccine. MiXCR, applied by TCRdb to the RT-PCR reads, yields one record per CDR3 protein. This repertoire shows 530,000 or so distinct CDR3 sequences, roughly 25% found once; its top ten account for 1.5% to 2%. Sequencing was performed on CD4+ T cells sorted from PBMCs, taken 5 to 6 days after vaccination. The origin of the receptors is a middle-aged man who received an inactivated influenza vaccine. Both conserved end residues are part of each CDR3. Each record gives: D gene, J gene, V gene, clone size, CDR3 protein, CDR3 DNA. A D gene is named only where the DNA matches it firmly. The size field is filled for only some rows; it gives once, few, many or a size class.

>TRBD2|TRBJ2-3|TRBV4-2|once
CASSQQTSGIIDTQYF
TGTGCCAGCAGCCAACAGACTAGCGGTATCATAGATACGCAGTATTTT
>NA|TRBJ2-7|TRBV5-1|few
CASSLGTSIYEQYF
TGCGCCAGCAGCTTGGGAACCTCGATTTACGAGCAGTACTTC
>NA|TRBJ2-3|TRBV29-1|NA
CSGDITDTQYF
TGCAGCGGGGACATCACAGATACGCAGTATTTT
>TRBD1|TRBJ2-5|TRBV20-1|once
CSAPPPGGQGLQETQYF
TGCAGTGCCCCACCCCCGGGGGGACAGGGACTGCAAGAGACCCAGTACTTC
>NA|TRBJ2-5|TRBV10-3|NA
CAISESRGGETQYF
TGTGCCATCAGTGAGTCCCGGGGCGGGGAGACCCAGTACTTC
>NA|TRBJ2-5|TRBV5-1|few
CASSLGDSRETQYF
TGCGCCAGCAGCCTTGGCGACAGCCGAGAGACCCAGTACTTC
>NA|TRBJ2-7|TRBV6-2/TRBV6-3|once
CASSQTFYEQYF
TGTGCCAGCAGCCAAACCTTCTACGAGCAGTACTTC
>NA|TRBJ2-1|TRBV6-2/TRBV6-3|NA
CASKPPLINEQFF
TGTGCCAGCAAACCTCCCCTCATCAATGAGCAGTTCTTC
>TRBD2|TRBJ2-7|TRBV6-2/TRBV6-3|few
CASSSKFDSGRPPGEQYF
TGTGCCAGCAGTTCCAAGTTTGATAGCGGGAGGCCCCCCGGGGAGCAGTACTTC
>TRBD1|TRBJ1-4|TRBV11-2|few
CASSRRQGEDEKLFF
TGTGCCAGCAGCCGGCGACAGGGAGAGGATGAAAAACTGTTTTTT
>NA|TRBJ2-7|TRBV30|few
CAWKRGGTSYEQYF
TGTGCCTGGAAGCGAGGGGGGACTTCCTACGAGCAGTACTTC
>NA|TRBJ1-5|TRBV7-8|few
CASSFEQVRTHSNQPQHF
TGTGCCAGCAGCTTCGAACAGGTTCGAACTCATAGCAATCAGCCCCAGCATTTT
>TRBD1|TRBJ1-1|TRBV30|few
CAWSPRTGPAFF
TGTGCCTGGAGTCCACGGACAGGGCCGGCTTTCTTT
>NA|TRBJ2-5|TRBV4-3|NA
CASSQAQNSKTQYF
TGCGCCAGCAGCCAAGCACAGAACTCCAAGACCCAGTACTTC
>TRBD2|TRBJ2-7|TRBV7-2|few
CASTSGLAGGGEQYF
TGTGCCAGCACCTCGGGACTAGCGGGAGGTGGCGAGCAGTACTTC
>TRBD1|TRBJ1-1|TRBV12-3/TRBV12-4|NA
CASRSQGGMNTEAFF
TGTGCCAGCAGAAGTCAGGGGGGGATGAACACTGAAGCTTTCTTT
>TRBD2|TRBJ2-3|TRBV6-5|NA
CASSYSSGGTYTQYF
TGTGCCAGCAGTTACTCGAGCGGGGGGACATACACGCAGTATTTT